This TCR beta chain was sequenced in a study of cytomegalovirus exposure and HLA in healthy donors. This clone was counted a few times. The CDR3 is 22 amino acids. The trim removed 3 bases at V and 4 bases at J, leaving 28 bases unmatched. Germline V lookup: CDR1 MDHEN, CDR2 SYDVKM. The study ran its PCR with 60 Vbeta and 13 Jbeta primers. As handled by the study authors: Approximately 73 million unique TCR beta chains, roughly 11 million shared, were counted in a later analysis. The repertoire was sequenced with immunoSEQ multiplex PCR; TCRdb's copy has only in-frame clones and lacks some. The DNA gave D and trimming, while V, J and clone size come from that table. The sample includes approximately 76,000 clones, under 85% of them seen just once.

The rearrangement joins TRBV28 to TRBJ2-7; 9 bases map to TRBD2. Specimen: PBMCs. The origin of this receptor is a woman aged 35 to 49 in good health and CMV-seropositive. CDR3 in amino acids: CASSFFPPGGQAPGLAPYEQYF. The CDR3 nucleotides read TGTGCCAGCAGTTTTTTTCCCCCGGGGGGCCAGGCTCCGGGACTAGCCCCTTACGAGCAGTACTTC.